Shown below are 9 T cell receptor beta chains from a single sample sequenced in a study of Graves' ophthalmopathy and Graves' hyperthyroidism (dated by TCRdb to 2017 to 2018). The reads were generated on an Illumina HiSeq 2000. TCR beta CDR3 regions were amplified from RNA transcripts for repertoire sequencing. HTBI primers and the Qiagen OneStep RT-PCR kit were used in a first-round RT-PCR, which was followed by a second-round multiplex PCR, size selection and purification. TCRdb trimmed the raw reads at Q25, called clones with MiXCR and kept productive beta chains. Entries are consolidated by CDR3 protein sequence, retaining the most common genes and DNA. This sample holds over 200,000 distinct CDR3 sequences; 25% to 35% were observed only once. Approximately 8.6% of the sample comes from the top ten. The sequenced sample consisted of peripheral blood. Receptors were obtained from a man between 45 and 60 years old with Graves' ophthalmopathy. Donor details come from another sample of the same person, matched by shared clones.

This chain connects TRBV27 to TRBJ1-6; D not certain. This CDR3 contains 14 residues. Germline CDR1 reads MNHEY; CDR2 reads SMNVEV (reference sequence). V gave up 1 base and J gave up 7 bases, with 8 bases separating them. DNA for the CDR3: TGTGCCAGCAGTTTATTCAGCCCCAATTCACCCCTCCACTTT. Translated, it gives CASSLFSPNSPLHF.

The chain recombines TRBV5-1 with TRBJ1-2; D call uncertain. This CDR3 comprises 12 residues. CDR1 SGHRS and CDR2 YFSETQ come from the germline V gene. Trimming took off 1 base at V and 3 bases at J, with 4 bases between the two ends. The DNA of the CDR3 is TGCGCCAGCAGCTTGACAGACTATGGCTACACCTTC. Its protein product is CASSLTDYGYTF.

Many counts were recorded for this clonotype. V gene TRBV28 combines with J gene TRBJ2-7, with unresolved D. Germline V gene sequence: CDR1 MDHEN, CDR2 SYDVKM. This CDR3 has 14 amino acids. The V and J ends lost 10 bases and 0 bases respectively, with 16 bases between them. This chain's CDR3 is CATCETLSSYEQYF. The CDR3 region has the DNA TGTGCCACCTGTGAGACACTCTCCTCCTACGAGCAGTACTTC.

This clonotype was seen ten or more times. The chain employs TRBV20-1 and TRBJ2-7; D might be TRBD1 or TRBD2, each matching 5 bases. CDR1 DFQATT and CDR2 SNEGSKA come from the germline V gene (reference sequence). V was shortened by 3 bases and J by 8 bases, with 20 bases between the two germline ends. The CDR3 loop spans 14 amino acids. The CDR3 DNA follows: TGCAGTGCTAGGCTCGGGACCGATTCTACGAAGCAGTACTTC. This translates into CSARLGTDSTKQYF.

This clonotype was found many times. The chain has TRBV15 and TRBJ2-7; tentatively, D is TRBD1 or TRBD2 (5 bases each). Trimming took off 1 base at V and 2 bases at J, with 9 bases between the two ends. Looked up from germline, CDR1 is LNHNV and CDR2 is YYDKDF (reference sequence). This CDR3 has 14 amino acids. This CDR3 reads CATSRVGTTYEQYF. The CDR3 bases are TGTGCCACCAGCAGAGTCGGGACGACCTACGAGCAGTACTTC.

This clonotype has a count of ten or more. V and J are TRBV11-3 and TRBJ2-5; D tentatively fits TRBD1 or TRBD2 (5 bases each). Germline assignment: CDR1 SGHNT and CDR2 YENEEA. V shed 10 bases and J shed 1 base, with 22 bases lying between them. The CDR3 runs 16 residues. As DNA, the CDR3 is TGTGCCACCAACGCCCGGGACCACTTTTCCCAAGAGACCCAGTACTTC. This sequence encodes CATNARDHFSQETQYF.

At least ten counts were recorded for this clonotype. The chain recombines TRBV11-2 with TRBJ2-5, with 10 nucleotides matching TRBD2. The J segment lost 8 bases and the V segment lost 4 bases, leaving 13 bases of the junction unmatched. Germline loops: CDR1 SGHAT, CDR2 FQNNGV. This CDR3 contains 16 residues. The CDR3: CASSSEAGGLLGTQYF. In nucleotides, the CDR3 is TGTGCCAGCAGCTCCGAAGCGGGAGGGCTGTTAGGAACCCAGTACTTC.

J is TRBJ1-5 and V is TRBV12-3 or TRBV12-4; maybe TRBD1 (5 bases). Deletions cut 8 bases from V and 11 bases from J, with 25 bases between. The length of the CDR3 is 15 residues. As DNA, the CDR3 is TGTGCCAGCGGCCCGGGACTCGCGTCAGGATCGGCCCAGCATTTT. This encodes CASGPGLASGSAQHF.

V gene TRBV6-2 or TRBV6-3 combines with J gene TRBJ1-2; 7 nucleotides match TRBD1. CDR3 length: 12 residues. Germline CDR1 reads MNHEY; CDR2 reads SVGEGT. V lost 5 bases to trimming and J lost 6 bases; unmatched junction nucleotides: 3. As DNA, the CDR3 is TGTGCCAGCAGTAATACAGGGGATGGCTACACCTTC. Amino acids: CASSNTGDGYTF.